This TCR beta chain was profiled in a study of PD-1 blockade in classical Hodgkin lymphoma (dated by TCRdb to 2018 to 2020). General notes on the study: Nivolumab dosing was 3 mg/kg intravenously every 2 weeks, continuing until either disease progression or unacceptable toxicity. A peripheral blood immune signature of response to PD-1 blockade in classical Hodgkin lymphoma was defined using TCR beta sequencing and CyTOF. Results the study describes overall, beyond this receptor: Diversity was lower in patients who began nivolumab less than 1 year after ASCT, so these patients were left out of later analyses to avoid confounding by immune reconstitution. CD4+ but not CD8+ TCR diversity rose significantly by C4D1 (p=0.0027 vs p=0.16), most apparent in complete responders (p=0.02). The study was limited to a single clinical trial cohort, and causes of repertoire differences, possibly disease activity or prior therapy, remained undefined. Trial patients with a complete response had baseline diversity similar to that of newly diagnosed patients, while partial responders and progressors had significantly lower diversity. Baseline TCR diversity was reported as lower in newly diagnosed patients than in healthy donors, and lower still in relapsed/refractory patients.

CDR1 and CDR2 (GTSNPN, SVGIG) derive from the germline V gene (reference sequence). Inclusive of the bounding cysteine and phenylalanine, the CDR3 is 13 residues long. Left in the record is the CDR3 DNA by itself, 39 bases read in frame from the first base. Trimming leaves V shorter by 4 bases and J shorter by 4 bases, with the junction holding 3 bases beyond the gene matches. What the time point label conveys for this sample: cycle 2 day 1 (C2D1) of nivolumab. Every trial patient had relapsed after autologous stem cell transplantation, and cohorts A, B and C differed in prior brentuximab vedotin exposure. A total of roughly 60 patients with relapsed/refractory classical Hodgkin lymphoma made up the trial cohort, and each patient's best overall response was complete response, partial response or progressive disease. Single-agent nivolumab was administered to trial patients in the multi-cohort phase II CheckMate 205 trial. Best overall response was determined by an independent review committee according to the 2007 International Working Group response criteria. Trial PBMCs were obtained immediately prior to nivolumab initiation (C1D1) and on therapy at cycle 2 day 1 and cycle 4 day 1. After peripheral blood was drawn into 8 mL Vacutainer Cell Preparation Tubes, PBMCs were isolated by centrifugation and then cryopreserved.

As regards this clone: Its antigen specificity is not known. No base quality values were provided; no much bigger clone lies one nucleotide off.

Genomic DNA was isolated using the Qiagen DNeasy kit from unsorted PBMCs as well as from negatively selected CD4+ and CD8+ fractions. TCR beta CDR3 regions were subjected to amplification by immunoSEQ multiplex PCR with primers that anneal to V and J segments. Amplification bias was minimized using a synthetic immune receptor repertoire, and residual bias was removed computationally after sequencing. The authors' pipeline ran thus. Custom Python scripts were used to quantify repertoire diversity as the Shannon entropy index. Unsorted, CD4+ and CD8+ repertoires were analyzed separately, except in combined analyses where CD4+ and CD8+ sequences were merged in silico. Clonal expansion was defined as a frequency increase of at least 2-fold after treatment compared with C1D1, and clones undetected at baseline were assigned a pseudocount of 0.5. Singleton clones were defined as clones with 0 or 1 copy at C1D1, and non-singleton clones were defined as clones with 2 or more copies. Clones expanded in unsorted samples were assigned a CD4+, CD8+ or unknown annotation through matching of protein sequences in sorted samples from the same patient. Diversity changes from C1D1 to C4D1 were tested in paired samples using Wilcoxon tests. TCRdb provides this immuneACCESS table in a form limited to in-frame rearrangements. Some clones are lacking; in checked studies, under half of them reflect an unresolved V gene, and why the rest are absent is not known. The V and J calls and the clone size are those of that table, but D and trimming were determined from the DNA. The table for this sample lists 95,000 to 100,000 clones; approximately 90% of them were counted only once. Approximately 6.3% of the sample lies in the top ten.

The rearrangement combines TRBV30 with TRBJ2-1; 8 central bases correspond to TRBD2. The TCR comes from a human donor with classical Hodgkin lymphoma. Sample: peripheral blood mononuclear cells (PBMCs), taken before the second cycle of nivolumab. Here the CDR3 is given as CAWIAGNYNEQFF. The base sequence is TGTGCCTGGATAGCGGGGAATTACAATGAGCAGTTCTTC.